This is a list of T cell receptor beta chains from one sample in a study of blood T cell repertoires in COVID-19. Measured with immunoSEQ multiplex PCR; TCRdb has only the in-frame clones, and not every one. The table includes a few hundred thousand clones, approximately 80% detected once. The sample was PBMCs or T cells enriched from blood (not recorded which). Receptor source: a man aged 35 to 55 who had been exposed to COVID-19. The CDR3 runs from the conserved cysteine through the conserved F or W. The order of the fields is V gene, J gene, CDR3 protein.

TRBV27,TRBJ1-1,CASSFLAGGLNTEAFF
TRBV29-1,TRBJ2-2,CSVGGGSTGELFF
TRBV27,TRBJ1-1,CASSPQGGGEAFF
TRBV12-3/TRBV12-4,TRBJ2-7,CASSLEPAYEQYF
TRBV5-8,TRBJ1-3,CASSLRQGNTIYF
TRBV30,TRBJ2-5,CAWSVLETQYF
TRBV3-1/TRBV3-2,TRBJ1-5,CASSPYPNQPQHF
TRBV7-9,TRBJ1-5,CASSLGGFGNQPQHF
TRBV6-5,TRBJ1-3,CASELGTAGNTIYF
TRBV6-2/TRBV6-3,TRBJ1-1,CASSPRTGRFTEAFF
TRBV6-5,TRBJ2-7,CASTRDNGAYEQYF
TRBV24-1,TRBJ2-1,CATSPNILVSHEQFF
TRBV30,TRBJ1-2,CAWRQGVYGYTF
TRBV7-8,TRBJ2-7,CASSLFSGSLLFDEQYF
TRBV6-5,TRBJ1-3,CASSFGGSGNTIYF
TRBV18,TRBJ1-6,CASSPDRGPGAPLHF
TRBV6-1,TRBJ2-2,CASSEVGRTGELFF
TRBV28,TRBJ2-1,CASRVGDSGSRGEQFF
TRBV30,TRBJ2-2,CAWSRTGGSNTGELFF
TRBV2,TRBJ2-2,CASGLAAGELFF
TRBV14,TRBJ2-1,CASSQELAGYNEQFF
TRBV9,TRBJ2-5,CASSTGQGLRETQYF
TRBV6-5,TRBJ1-1,CASSSQGEWTEAFF
TRBV6-5,TRBJ2-2,CASETGNTGELFF
TRBV3-1/TRBV3-2,TRBJ2-4,CASSQERLAKNIQYF
TRBV18,TRBJ1-5,CASSQGSNQPQHF
TRBV2,TRBJ1-6,CAGRGAYNSPLHF
TRBV5-1,TRBJ1-1,CASSARGGGTEAFF
TRBV6-5,TRBJ1-2,CASTLAGFGYTF
TRBV3-1/TRBV3-2,TRBJ2-2,CASSQVISGELFF
TRBV24-1,TRBJ2-3,CATSWSGGSADTQYF
TRBV18,TRBJ2-3,CASSLTGGTDTQYF
TRBV14,TRBJ2-1,CASSPRGDEQFF